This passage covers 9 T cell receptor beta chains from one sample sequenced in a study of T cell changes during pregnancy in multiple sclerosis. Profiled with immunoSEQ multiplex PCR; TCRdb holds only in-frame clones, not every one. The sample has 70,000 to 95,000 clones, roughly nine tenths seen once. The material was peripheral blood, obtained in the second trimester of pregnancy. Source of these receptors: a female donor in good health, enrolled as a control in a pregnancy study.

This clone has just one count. The chain's CDR3 is CASSFPTDREYGYTF. Written as DNA, the CDR3 is TGTGCCAGCAGCTTCCCTACCGACAGGGAGTATGGCTACACCTTC. The chain carries TRBV7-9 and TRBJ1-2, with TRBD1 matching over 7 bases. V gave up 3 bases and J gave up 5 bases; unmatched junction bases: 9. The CDR3 loop spans 15 amino acids. Germline-derived CDR1 and CDR2 are SEHNR and FQNEAQ (reference sequence).

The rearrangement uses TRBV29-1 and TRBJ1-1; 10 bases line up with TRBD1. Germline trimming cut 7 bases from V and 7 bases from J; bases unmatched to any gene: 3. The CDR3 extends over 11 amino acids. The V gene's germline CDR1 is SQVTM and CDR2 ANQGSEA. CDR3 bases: TGCAGCGGACAGGGGGCCCGTGAAGCTTTCTTT. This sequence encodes CSGQGAREAFF. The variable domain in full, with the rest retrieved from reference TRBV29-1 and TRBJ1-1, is SAVISQKPSRDICQRGTSLTIQCQVDSQVTMMFWYRQQPGQSLTLIATANQGSEATYESGFVIDKFPISRPNLTFSTLTVSNMSPEDSSIYLCSGQGAREAFFGQGTRLTVV.

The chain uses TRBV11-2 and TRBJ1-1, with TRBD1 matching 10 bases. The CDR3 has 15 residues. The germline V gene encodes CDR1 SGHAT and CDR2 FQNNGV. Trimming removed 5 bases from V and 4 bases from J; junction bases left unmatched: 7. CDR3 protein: CASSGLGQGSTEAFF. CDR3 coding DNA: TGTGCCAGCAGCGGACTGGGACAGGGGAGCACTGAAGCTTTCTTT. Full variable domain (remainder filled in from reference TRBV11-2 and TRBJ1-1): EAGVAQSPRYKIIEKRQSVAFWCNPISGHATLYWYQQILGQGPKLLIQFQNNGVVDDSQLPKDRFSAERLKGVDSTLKIQPAKLEDSAVYLCASSGLGQGSTEAFFGQGTRLTVV.

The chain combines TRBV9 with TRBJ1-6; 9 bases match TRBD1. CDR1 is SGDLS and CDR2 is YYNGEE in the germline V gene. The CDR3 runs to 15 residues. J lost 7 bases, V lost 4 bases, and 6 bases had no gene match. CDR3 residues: CASSPGTGKNSPLHF. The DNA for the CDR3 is TGTGCCAGCAGCCCCGGGACAGGGAAAAATTCACCCCTCCACTTT.

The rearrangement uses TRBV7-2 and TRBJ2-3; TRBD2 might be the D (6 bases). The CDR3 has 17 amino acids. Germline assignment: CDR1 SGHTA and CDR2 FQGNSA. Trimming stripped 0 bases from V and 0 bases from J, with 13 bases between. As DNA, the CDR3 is TGTGCCAGCAGCTTAGCGGGGGGTTCCACTAGCACAGATACGCAGTATTTT. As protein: CASSLAGGSTSTDTQYF.

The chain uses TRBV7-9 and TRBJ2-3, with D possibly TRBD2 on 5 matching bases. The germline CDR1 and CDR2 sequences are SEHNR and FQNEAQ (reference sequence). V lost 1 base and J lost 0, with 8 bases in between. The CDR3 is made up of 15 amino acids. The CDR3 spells CASSLGSGSTDTQYF. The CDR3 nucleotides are TGTGCCAGCAGCTTAGGGTCGGGGAGCACAGATACGCAGTATTTT.

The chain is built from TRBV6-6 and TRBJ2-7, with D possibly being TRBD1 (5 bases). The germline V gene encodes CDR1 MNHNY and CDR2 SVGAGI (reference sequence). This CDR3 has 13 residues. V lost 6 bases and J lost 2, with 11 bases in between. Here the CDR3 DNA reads TGTGCCAGCAGCAGGGAACCTGCCTACGAGCAGTACTTC. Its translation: CASSREPAYEQYF.

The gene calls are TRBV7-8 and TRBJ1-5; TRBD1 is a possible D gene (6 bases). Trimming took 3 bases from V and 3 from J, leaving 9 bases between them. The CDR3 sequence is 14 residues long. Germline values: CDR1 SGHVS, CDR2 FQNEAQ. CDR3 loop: CASSFTGINQPQHF. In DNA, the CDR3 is TGTGCCAGCAGCTTTACAGGGATCAATCAGCCCCAGCATTTT. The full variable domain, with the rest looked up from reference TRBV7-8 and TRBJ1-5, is GAGVSQSPRYKVAKRGQDVALRCDPISGHVSLFWYQQALGQGPEFLTYFQNEAQLDKSGLPSDRFFAERPEGSVSTLKIQRTQQEDSAVYLCASSFTGINQPQHFGDGTRLSIL.

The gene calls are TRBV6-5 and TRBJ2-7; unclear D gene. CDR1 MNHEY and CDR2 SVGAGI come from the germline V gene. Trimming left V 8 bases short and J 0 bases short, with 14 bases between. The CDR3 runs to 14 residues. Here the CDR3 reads CASAPLTASYEQYF. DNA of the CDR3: TGTGCCAGCGCCCCGCTTACAGCCTCCTACGAGCAGTACTTC.